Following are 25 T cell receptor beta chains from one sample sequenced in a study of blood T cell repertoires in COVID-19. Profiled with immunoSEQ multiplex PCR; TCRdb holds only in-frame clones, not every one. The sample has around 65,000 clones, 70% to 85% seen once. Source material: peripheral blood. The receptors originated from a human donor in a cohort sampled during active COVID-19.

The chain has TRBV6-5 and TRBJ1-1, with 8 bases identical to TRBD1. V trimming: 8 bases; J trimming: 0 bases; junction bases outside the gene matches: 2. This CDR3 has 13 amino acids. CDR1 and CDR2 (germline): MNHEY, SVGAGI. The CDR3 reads CASRQGLNTEAFF. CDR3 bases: TGTGCCAGCCGACAGGGGCTGAACACTGAAGCTTTCTTT.

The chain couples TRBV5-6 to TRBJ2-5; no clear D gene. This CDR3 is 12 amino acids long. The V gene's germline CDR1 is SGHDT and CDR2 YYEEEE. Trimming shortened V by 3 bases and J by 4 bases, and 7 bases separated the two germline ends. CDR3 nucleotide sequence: TGTGCCAGCAGCTCGTACACAGAGACCCAGTACTTC. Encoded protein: CASSSYTETQYF.

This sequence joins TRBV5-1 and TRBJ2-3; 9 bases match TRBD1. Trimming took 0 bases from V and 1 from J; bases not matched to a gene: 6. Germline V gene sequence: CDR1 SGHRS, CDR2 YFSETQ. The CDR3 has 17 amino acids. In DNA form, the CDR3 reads TGCGCCAGCAGCTTGGGGTACAGGGGGCGCGGCACAGATACGCAGTATTTT. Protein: CASSLGYRGRGTDTQYF.

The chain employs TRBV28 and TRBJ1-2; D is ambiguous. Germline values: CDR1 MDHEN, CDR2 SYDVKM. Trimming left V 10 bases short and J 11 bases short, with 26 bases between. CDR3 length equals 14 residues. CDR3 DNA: TGTGCCACCGGCAGCCTAGCCTTCCTAGGTCGTTACACCTTC. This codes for CATGSLAFLGRYTF.

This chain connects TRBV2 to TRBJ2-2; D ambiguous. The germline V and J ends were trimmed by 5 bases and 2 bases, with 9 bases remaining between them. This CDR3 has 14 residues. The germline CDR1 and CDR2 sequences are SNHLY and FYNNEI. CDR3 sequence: CASSRQDNTGELFF. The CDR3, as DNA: TGTGCCAGCAGTCGACAAGATAACACCGGGGAGCTGTTTTTT.

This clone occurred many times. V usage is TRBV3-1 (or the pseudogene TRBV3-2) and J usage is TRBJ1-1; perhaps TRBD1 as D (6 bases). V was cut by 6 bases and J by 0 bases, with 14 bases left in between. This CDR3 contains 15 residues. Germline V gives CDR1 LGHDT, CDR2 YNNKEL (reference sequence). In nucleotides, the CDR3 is TGTGCCAGCAGACATACGGACAGAATGAACACTGAAGCTTTCTTT. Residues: CASRHTDRMNTEAFF.

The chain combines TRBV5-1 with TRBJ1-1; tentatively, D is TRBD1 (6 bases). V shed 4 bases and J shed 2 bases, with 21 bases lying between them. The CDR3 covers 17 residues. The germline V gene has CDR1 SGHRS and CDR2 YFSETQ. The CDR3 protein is CASSATRGTGLNTEAFF. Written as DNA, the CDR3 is TGCGCCAGCAGCGCCACCCGGGGAACAGGGCTAAACACTGAAGCTTTCTTT.

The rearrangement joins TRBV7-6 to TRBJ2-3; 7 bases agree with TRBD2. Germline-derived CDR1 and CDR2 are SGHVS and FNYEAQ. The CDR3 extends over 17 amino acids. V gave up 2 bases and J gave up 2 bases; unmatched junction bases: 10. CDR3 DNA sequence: TGTGCCAGCAGCTTAAGGAAAGGGGCGGGGGTCACAGATACGCAGTATTTT. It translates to CASSLRKGAGVTDTQYF.

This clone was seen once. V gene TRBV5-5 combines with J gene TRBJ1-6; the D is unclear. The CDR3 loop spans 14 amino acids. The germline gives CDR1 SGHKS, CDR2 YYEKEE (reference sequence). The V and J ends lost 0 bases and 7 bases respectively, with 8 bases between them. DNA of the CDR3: TGTGCCAGCAGCTTGGCCTCGGGGAATTCACCCCTCCACTTT. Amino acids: CASSLASGNSPLHF. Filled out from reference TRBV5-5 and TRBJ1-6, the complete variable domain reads DAGVTQSPTHLIKTRGQQVTLRCSPISGHKSVSWYQQVLGQGPQFIFQYYEKEERGRGNFPDRFSARQFPNYSSELNVNALLLGDSALYLCASSLASGNSPLHFGNGTRLTVT.

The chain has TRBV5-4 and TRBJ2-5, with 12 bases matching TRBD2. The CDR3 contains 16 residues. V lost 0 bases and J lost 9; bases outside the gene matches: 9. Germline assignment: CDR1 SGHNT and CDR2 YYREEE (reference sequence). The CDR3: CASSLVGLAGRGAQYF. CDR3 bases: TGTGCCAGCAGCTTGGTGGGACTAGCGGGCCGGGGGGCCCAGTACTTC.

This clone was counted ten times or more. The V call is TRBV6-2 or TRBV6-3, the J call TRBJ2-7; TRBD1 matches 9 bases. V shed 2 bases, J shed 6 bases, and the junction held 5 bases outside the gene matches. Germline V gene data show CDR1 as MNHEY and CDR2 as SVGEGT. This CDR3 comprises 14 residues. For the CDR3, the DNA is TGTGCCAGCAGTTACGGGACAGGGTGGTCCGAGCAGTACTTC. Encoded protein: CASSYGTGWSEQYF.

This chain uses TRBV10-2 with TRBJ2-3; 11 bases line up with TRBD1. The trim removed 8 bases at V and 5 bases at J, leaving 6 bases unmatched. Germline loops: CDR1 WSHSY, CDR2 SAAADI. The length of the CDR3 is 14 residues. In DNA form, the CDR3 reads TGCGCCAGCTGGGACAGGGGGAGGTTAGATACGCAGTATTTT. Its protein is CASWDRGRLDTQYF.

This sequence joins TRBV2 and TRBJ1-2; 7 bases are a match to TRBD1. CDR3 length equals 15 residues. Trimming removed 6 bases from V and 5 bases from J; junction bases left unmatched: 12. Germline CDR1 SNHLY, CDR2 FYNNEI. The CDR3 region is CASSKHRGATYGYTF. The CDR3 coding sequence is TGTGCCAGCAGCAAACACAGGGGAGCAACGTATGGCTACACCTTC.

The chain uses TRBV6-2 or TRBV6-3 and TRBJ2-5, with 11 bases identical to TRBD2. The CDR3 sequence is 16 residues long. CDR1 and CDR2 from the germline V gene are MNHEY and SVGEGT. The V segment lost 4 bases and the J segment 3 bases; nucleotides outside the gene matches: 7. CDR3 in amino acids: CASSSPPLAGEETQYF. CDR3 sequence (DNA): TGTGCCAGCAGTTCCCCCCCACTAGCGGGAGAAGAGACCCAGTACTTC.

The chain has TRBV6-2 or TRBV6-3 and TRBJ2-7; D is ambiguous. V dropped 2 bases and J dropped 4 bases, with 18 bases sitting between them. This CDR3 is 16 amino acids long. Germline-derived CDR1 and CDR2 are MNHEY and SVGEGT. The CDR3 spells CASSYGGALRSYEQYF. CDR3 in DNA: TGTGCCAGCAGTTACGGTGGAGCCCTACGCTCATACGAGCAGTACTTC.

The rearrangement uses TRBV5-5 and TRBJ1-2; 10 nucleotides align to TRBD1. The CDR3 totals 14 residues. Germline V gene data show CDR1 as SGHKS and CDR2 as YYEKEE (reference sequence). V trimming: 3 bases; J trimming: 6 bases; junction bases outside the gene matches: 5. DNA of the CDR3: TGTGCCAGCAGCTGGGCAGGGACAGGGGATGGCTACACCTTC. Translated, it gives CASSWAGTGDGYTF.

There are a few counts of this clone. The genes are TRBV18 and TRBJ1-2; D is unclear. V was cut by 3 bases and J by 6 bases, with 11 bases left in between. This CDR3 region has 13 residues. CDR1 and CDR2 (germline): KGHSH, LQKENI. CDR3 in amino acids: CASSPDLGDGYTF. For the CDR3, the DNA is TGTGCCAGCTCACCGGATTTAGGAGATGGCTACACCTTC. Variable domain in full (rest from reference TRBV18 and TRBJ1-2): NAGVMQNPRHLVRRRGQEARLRCSPMKGHSHVYWYRQLPEEGLKFMVYLQKENIIDESGMPKERFSAEFPKEGPSILRIQQVVRGDSAAYFCASSPDLGDGYTFGSGTRLTVV.

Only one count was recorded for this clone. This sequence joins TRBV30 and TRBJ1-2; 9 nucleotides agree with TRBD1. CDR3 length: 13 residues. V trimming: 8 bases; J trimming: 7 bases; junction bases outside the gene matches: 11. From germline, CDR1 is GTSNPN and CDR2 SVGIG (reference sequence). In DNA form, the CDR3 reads TGTGCCGTTCGGGGACAGGGAGACTCTGGCTACACCTTC. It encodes CAVRGQGDSGYTF. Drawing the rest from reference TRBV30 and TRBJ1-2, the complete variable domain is SQTIHQWPATLVQPVGSPLSLECTVEGTSNPNLYWYRQAAGRGLQLLFYSVGIGQISSEVPQNLSASRPQDRQFILSSKKLLLSDSGFYLCAVRGQGDSGYTFGSGTRLTVV.

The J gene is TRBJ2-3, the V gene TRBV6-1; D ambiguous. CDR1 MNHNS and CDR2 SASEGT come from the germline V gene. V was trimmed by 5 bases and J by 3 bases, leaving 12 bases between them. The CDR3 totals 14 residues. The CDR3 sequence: CASSLSAGTDTQYF. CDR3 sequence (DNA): TGTGCCAGCAGTTTGTCTGCAGGAACAGATACGCAGTATTTT.

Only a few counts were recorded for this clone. The CDR3 is CASSRGQSNQPQHF. As DNA, the CDR3 is TGTGCCAGCTCACGGGGACAGTCGAATCAGCCCCAGCATTTT. V gene TRBV18 combines with J gene TRBJ1-5; 7 nucleotides agree with TRBD1. Trimming cost V 4 bases and J 4 bases; bases outside gene matches: 4. The CDR3 runs 14 residues. Germline V gene sequence: CDR1 KGHSH, CDR2 LQKENI.

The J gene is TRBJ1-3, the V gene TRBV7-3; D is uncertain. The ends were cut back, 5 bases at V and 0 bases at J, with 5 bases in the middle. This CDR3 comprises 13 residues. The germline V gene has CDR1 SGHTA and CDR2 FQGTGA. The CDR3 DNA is TGTGCCAGCAGCCCCAACTCTGGAAACACCATATATTTT. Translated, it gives CASSPNSGNTIYF.

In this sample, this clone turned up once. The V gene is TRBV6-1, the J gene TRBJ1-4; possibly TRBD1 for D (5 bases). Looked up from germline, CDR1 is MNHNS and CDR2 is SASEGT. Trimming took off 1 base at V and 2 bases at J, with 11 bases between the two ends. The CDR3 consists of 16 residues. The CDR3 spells CASSEGAGRTNEKLFF. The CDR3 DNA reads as TGTGCCAGCAGTGAAGGCGCGGGGCGGACTAATGAAAAACTGTTTTTT.

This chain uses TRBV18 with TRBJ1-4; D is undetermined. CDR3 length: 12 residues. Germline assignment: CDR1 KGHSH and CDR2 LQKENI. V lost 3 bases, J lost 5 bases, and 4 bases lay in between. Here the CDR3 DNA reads TGTGCCAGCTCACCTTCGAATGAAAAACTGTTTTTT. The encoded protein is CASSPSNEKLFF.

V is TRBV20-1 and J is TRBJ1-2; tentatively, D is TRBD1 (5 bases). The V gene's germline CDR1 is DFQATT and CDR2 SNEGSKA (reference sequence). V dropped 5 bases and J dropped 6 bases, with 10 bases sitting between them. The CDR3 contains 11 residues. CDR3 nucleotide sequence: TGCAGTGCTCCAGGGAATGATGGCTACACCTTC. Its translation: CSAPGNDGYTF.

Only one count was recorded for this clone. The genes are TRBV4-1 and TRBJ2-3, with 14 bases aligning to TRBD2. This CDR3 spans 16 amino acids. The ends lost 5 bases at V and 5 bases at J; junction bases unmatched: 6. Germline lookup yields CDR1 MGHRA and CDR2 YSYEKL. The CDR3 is CASSLTSGGAKDTQYF. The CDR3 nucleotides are TGCGCCAGCAGCTTGACTAGCGGGGGGGCGAAAGATACGCAGTATTTT.